These 30 T cell receptor beta chains originate from one sample sequenced in a study of identifying expanded T cells in peripheral blood. Sequencing used immunoSEQ multiplex PCR; TCRdb keeps in-frame clones, though not all of them. Seen here are fewer than 80,000 clones, roughly four fifths observed once, and the top ten hold 15% to 20%. The specimen sequenced was blood. All receptors come from a person aged 18 to 70 in good health.

The rearrangement links TRBV7-9 to TRBJ1-2; TRBD1 might be the D (5 bases). V lost 5 bases and J 7 bases, leaving 11 bases between the germline ends. Germline CDR1 reads SEHNR; CDR2 reads FQNEAQ (reference sequence). This CDR3 region has 12 residues. The CDR3 reads CASSRDSGGYTF. CDR3 coding DNA: TGTGCCAGCAGCCGCGACAGCGGTGGCTACACCTTC.

CDR3 sequence (DNA): TGTGCCAGCAGTGAAGCAATTAGCGGGAGTCGCGATGAGCAGTTCTTC. This codes for CASSEAISGSRDEQFF. This chain joins TRBV2 and TRBJ2-1; 9 bases fit TRBD2. After removal of 0 bases from V and 8 bases from J, the junction contained 8 bases not matched to a gene. The CDR3 covers 16 residues. Germline loops: CDR1 SNHLY, CDR2 FYNNEI.

Note on this clone: Mismatch with germline at one junction end may stem from a read error. The chain couples TRBV27 to TRBJ2-5; the match to TRBD2 covers 12 bases. The CDR3 contains 17 residues. Per germline, CDR1 MNHEY and CDR2 SMNVEV (reference sequence). CDR3 nucleotide sequence: TGTGCCAGCAGTTTTTGGGTGGGGTACGAGACTAGCGGGAGTCGGGACTTC. Amino acids: CASSFWVGYETSGSRDF.

This chain joins TRBV7-8 and TRBJ2-2; 12 bases map to TRBD2. The length of the CDR3 is 16 residues. Germline values: CDR1 SGHVS, CDR2 FQNEAQ. After removal of 5 bases from V and 5 bases from J, the junction contained 6 bases not matched to a gene. DNA for the CDR3: TGTGCCAGCAGCGCTACAGGGACTAGCGGGACCGGGGAGCTGTTTTTT. Protein sequence: CASSATGTSGTGELFF.

The CDR3 DNA sequence: TGTGCCAGCACCGCGACAGGGGCTAACTATGGCTACACCTTC. Its translation: CASTATGANYGYTF. The gene calls are TRBV5-5 and TRBJ1-2; 8 bases line up with TRBD1. Germline assignment: CDR1 SGHKS and CDR2 YYEKEE (reference sequence). V dropped 6 bases and J dropped 0; count of bases not matched to a gene: 4. This CDR3 has 14 amino acids.

The V and J genes are TRBV4-1 and TRBJ1-2, with D possibly TRBD1 on 5 matching bases. V was pared by 1 base and J by 0 bases, with 15 bases between. The CDR3 has 17 amino acids. Germline CDR1 MGHRA, CDR2 YSYEKL. DNA of the CDR3: TGCGCCAGCAGCCAAGGTCTACTTAGACAGTCTAACTATGGCTACACCTTC. Translating gives CASSQGLLRQSNYGYTF.

The rearrangement links TRBV5-6 to TRBJ1-3, with D unclear. CDR1 and CDR2 from the germline V gene are SGHDT and YYEEEE. The CDR3 runs 15 residues. V gave up 4 bases and J gave up 0 bases, with 11 bases separating them. The CDR3 nucleotides read TGTGCCAGCAGCCCGAAACAGAACTCTGGAAACACCATATATTTT. This gives the protein CASSPKQNSGNTIYF.

J is TRBJ2-5 and V is TRBV2, with D possibly being TRBD1 (6 bases). The V and J ends lost 7 bases and 4 bases respectively, with 19 bases between them. Germline values: CDR1 SNHLY, CDR2 FYNNEI. The CDR3 is 15 residues long. This chain's CDR3 is CASTESPGAGETQYF. CDR3 in DNA: TGTGCCAGCACCGAAAGTCCAGGGGCCGGAGAGACCCAGTACTTC.

This chain joins TRBV12-2 and TRBJ2-3; TRBD2 is taken as the D call from the table, unchecked against the DNA. TRBV12-2 is a known pseudogene. CDR3 length: 12 amino acids. Written as DNA, the CDR3 is TGTGCAAGTCGCTTATGGACTAATACGCAGTATTTT. Residues: CASRLWTNTQYF.

The chain joins TRBV5-4 to TRBJ2-2, with TRBD1 matching over 8 bases. CDR1 is SGHNT and CDR2 is YYREEE in the germline V gene (reference sequence). V trimming: 4 bases; J trimming: 2 bases; junction bases outside the gene matches: 7. The CDR3 sequence is 16 residues long. CDR3 sequence (DNA): TGTGCCAGCAGCCCGCGGACAGGGACTAACACCGGGGAGCTGTTTTTT. Amino acids: CASSPRTGTNTGELFF. Using reference TRBV5-4 and TRBJ2-2 for the parts outside the CDR3, the full variable domain is ETGVTQSPTHLIKTRGQQVTLRCSSQSGHNTVSWYQQALGQGPQFIFQYYREEENGRGNFPPRFSGLQFPNYSSELNVNALELDDSALYLCASSPRTGTNTGELFFGEGSRLTVL.

The genes are TRBV5-4 and TRBJ1-6; maybe TRBD1 (5 bases). CDR1 SGHNT and CDR2 YYREEE come from the germline V gene (reference sequence). Trimming took 0 bases from V and 2 from J, leaving 9 bases between them. This CDR3 is 16 amino acids long. CDR3: CASSLGGRTYNSPLHF. CDR3 nucleotide sequence: TGTGCCAGCAGCTTGGGGGGACGGACCTATAATTCACCCCTCCACTTT. Together with reference TRBV5-4 and TRBJ1-6, the CDR3 gives the full variable domain: ETGVTQSPTHLIKTRGQQVTLRCSSQSGHNTVSWYQQALGQGPQFIFQYYREEENGRGNFPPRFSGLQFPNYSSELNVNALELDDSALYLCASSLGGRTYNSPLHFGNGTRLTVT.

The chain recombines TRBV13 with TRBJ2-3; D is unclear. The germline CDR1 and CDR2 sequences are PRHDT and FYEKMQ (reference sequence). This CDR3 contains 15 residues. V was cut by 6 bases and J by 4 bases, with 17 bases left in between. The CDR3: CASSDDYNFADTQYF. The CDR3 nucleotides read TGTGCCAGCAGTGATGATTATAACTTCGCAGATACGCAGTATTTT.

The chain employs TRBV4-2 and TRBJ1-2; 8 bases agree with TRBD1. The CDR3 consists of 14 residues. Germline V CDR1 and CDR2: LGHNA, YNFKEQ. The V and J ends lost 4 bases and 5 bases, in that order; junction bases with no gene match: 6. The CDR3 nucleotides read TGTGCCAGCAGCCCTTCGACAGGGGATTATGGCTACACCTTC. Translating gives CASSPSTGDYGYTF.

The CDR3 spells CASSLTLESYNEQFF. The DNA of the CDR3 is TGTGCCAGCAGCCTGACGCTCGAATCCTACAATGAGCAGTTCTTC. V gene TRBV11-2 combines with J gene TRBJ2-1; no firm D call. The CDR3 is 15 amino acids. Germline lookup yields CDR1 SGHAT and CDR2 FQNNGV. Trimming shortened V by 5 bases and J by 1 base, and 12 bases separated the two germline ends.

The rearrangement joins TRBV10-2 to TRBJ1-1; the D gene is possibly TRBD1 (5 bases). The germline CDR1 and CDR2 sequences are WSHSY and SAAADI. The CDR3 extends over 13 amino acids. The V end was cut by 6 bases, the J end by 8 bases, with 16 bases between. CDR3 bases: TGCGCCAGCAGCGAAGGACAATTAATCGAAGCTTTCTTT. Amino acids: CASSEGQLIEAFF.

The genes are TRBV7-9 and TRBJ1-2, with D possibly TRBD1 on 5 matching bases. This CDR3 region has 14 residues. Trimming removed 1 base at V and 5 bases at J, with 11 bases between. CDR1 and CDR2 from the germline V gene are SEHNR and FQNEAQ (reference sequence). In DNA form, the CDR3 reads TGTGCCAGCAGCTTAGGGGGGATTCTTTATGGCTACACCTTC. It translates to CASSLGGILYGYTF.

The CDR3 region has the DNA TGCGCCAGCAGCTTGGAGGGACAGGGGGTGTATGGCTACACCTTC. Translation: CASSLEGQGVYGYTF. The V call is TRBV5-1, the J call TRBJ1-2; 11 bases align to TRBD1. J was trimmed by 5 bases and V by 0 bases; bases with no gene match: 3. The length of the CDR3 is 15 residues. Germline CDR1 is SGHRS and CDR2 is YFSETQ.

The chain joins TRBV28 to TRBJ1-1, with a tentative D call TRBD1 (6 bases). The CDR3 totals 14 residues. V was cut by 5 bases and J by 0 bases, with 10 bases left in between. Per germline, CDR1 MDHEN and CDR2 SYDVKM. In nucleotides, the CDR3 is TGTGCCAGCAGTCCAGGGGCCTTGAACACTGAAGCTTTCTTT. This gives the protein CASSPGALNTEAFF.

This rearrangement joins TRBV6-5 to TRBJ1-2; 7 positions match TRBD1. Germline V gives CDR1 MNHEY, CDR2 SVGAGI. The CDR3 has 15 residues. V trimming: 7 bases; J trimming: 4 bases; junction bases outside the gene matches: 12. DNA for the CDR3: TGTGCCAGCATGATTTCTCCGACAGGGACCTATGGCTACACCTTC. Its protein product is CASMISPTGTYGYTF.

V is TRBV7-9 and J is TRBJ2-5; 7 nucleotides agree with TRBD2. Trimming took 5 bases from V and 5 from J; bases not matched to a gene: 14. The CDR3 is made up of 16 amino acids. CDR1 is SEHNR, CDR2 FQNEAQ, per germline (reference sequence). The DNA of the CDR3 is TGTGCCAGCAGCAAGCAAGTGACGGGAGGTTGGGAGACCCAGTACTTC. This codes for CASSKQVTGGWETQYF.

Notes on this clone: An end of the junction does not agree with germline; a read error may underlie this. The CDR3 here is CASREVGPREQFF. Here the CDR3 DNA reads TGTGCCAGCAGGGAAGTCGGGCCCCGAGAGCAGTTCTTC. V is TRBV6-1 and J is TRBJ2-1; no firm D call. The germline gives CDR1 MNHNS, CDR2 SASEGT. This CDR3 is built from 13 residues.

In this sample, this clone turned up a few times. The chain is built from TRBV19 and TRBJ1-1; 10 bases agree with TRBD1. V dropped 6 bases and J dropped 6; count of bases not matched to a gene: 19. Germline CDR1 reads LNHDA; CDR2 reads SQIVND (reference sequence). The CDR3 covers 18 residues. CDR3 sequence reads: CASRGDRGRPTSSAEAFF. DNA of the CDR3: TGTGCCAGTAGAGGGGACAGGGGCAGGCCGACGAGCAGCGCTGAAGCTTTCTTT.

This clone has only a few counts. V is TRBV30 and J is TRBJ1-5; D is undetermined. The germline V gene encodes CDR1 GTSNPN and CDR2 SVGIG (reference sequence). CDR3 length equals 13 residues. Deletions cut 1 base from V and 6 bases from J, with 10 bases between. The CDR3: CAWSGGYIQPQHF. In DNA form, the CDR3 reads TGTGCCTGGAGTGGAGGATACATTCAGCCCCAGCATTTT.

The rearrangement links TRBV21-1 to TRBJ1-5. TRBV21-1 is assigned pseudogene status. This CDR3 has 15 amino acids. The CDR3 region is CASSKVGVYDQPQHF. For the CDR3, the DNA is TGTGCCAGCAGCAAAGTGGGGGTCTATGATCAGCCCCAGCATTTT.

The rearrangement uses TRBV5-1 and TRBJ1-1; tentative D call: TRBD1 (6 bases). The CDR3 runs 14 residues. CDR1 is SGHRS, CDR2 YFSETQ, per germline. Trimming stripped 1 base from V and 5 bases from J, with 12 bases between. CDR3 DNA sequence: TGCGCCAGCAGCTTGAGCGGGGGCGGGACTGAAGCTTTCTTT. Translation gives CASSLSGGGTEAFF.

This rearrangement joins TRBV6-5 to TRBJ2-3; D is undetermined. Germline V gene lookup returns CDR1 MNHEY and CDR2 SVGAGI. The ends were cut back, 6 bases at V and 7 bases at J, with 14 bases in the middle. CDR3 length equals 13 residues. CDR3 sequence reads: CASSLAALNTQYF. Written as DNA, the CDR3 is TGTGCCAGCAGCTTAGCTGCCCTCAATACGCAGTATTTT.

This clone has just a few counts. J is TRBJ1-2 and V is TRBV7-2, with 7 bases that match TRBD1. The length of the CDR3 is 13 residues. CDR1 SGHTA and CDR2 FQGNSA come from the germline V gene. The trim removed 4 bases at V and 4 bases at J, leaving 3 bases unmatched. The CDR3 spells CASSSHRGYGYTF. In DNA form, the CDR3 reads TGTGCCAGCAGCTCCCACAGGGGCTATGGCTACACCTTC.

V gene TRBV5-8 combines with J gene TRBJ1-5, with D tentatively TRBD1 (5 bases). There are 16 residues in the CDR3. Germline V gene lookup returns CDR1 SGHTS and CDR2 YDEGEE. The germline V and J ends were trimmed by 4 bases and 0 bases, with 14 bases remaining between them. The DNA for the CDR3 is TGTGCCAGCAGCGGGGGGACGGGAACTAGCAATCAGCCCCAGCATTTT. This codes for CASSGGTGTSNQPQHF.

The chain links TRBV5-6 to TRBJ1-5; TRBD1 agrees at 7 bases. Germline-derived CDR1 and CDR2 are SGHDT and YYEEEE. Trimming took 2 bases from V and 7 from J; bases not matched to a gene: 3. This CDR3 has 13 residues. In DNA form, the CDR3 reads TGTGCCAGCAGCTTCGCAGGGGGGCAGCCCCAGCATTTT. Its protein is CASSFAGGQPQHF.

This chain links TRBV6-1 with TRBJ1-2; no clear D gene. From germline, CDR1 is MNHNS and CDR2 SASEGT. Trimming left V 0 bases short and J 4 bases short, with 6 bases between. The CDR3 runs 13 residues. This CDR3 reads CASSEAGLYGYTF. The CDR3 bases are TGTGCCAGCAGTGAAGCCGGCCTCTATGGCTACACCTTC.